One TCR beta chain is described in this entry. This record comes from a study of blood T cell repertoires in COVID-19. Whole-study context: Sample material is recorded as cDNA or gDNA derived from T cells, B-cell-depleted T cells, or PBMCs.

Repertoires were generated with immunoSEQ multiplex PCR, while TCRdb's copy carries only in-frame clones and drops some. The sample yields about 72,000 clones, around 90% seen once. With 4 bases removed from V and 0 bases from J, the gap between germline ends came to 25 bases. CDR1 and CDR2 (germline): SGDLS, YYNGEE. The CDR3 has 19 residues. Source material: peripheral blood. This TCR derives from a man aged 45-65 years with acute or convalescent COVID-19. The rearrangement links TRBV9 to TRBJ1-1; maybe TRBD1 (6 bases). Here the CDR3 DNA reads TGTGCCAGCAGCAACACCATCCATTGGGACACCCCAATGAACACTGAAGCTTTCTTT. It is translated as CASSNTIHWDTPMNTEAFF.